This T cell receptor (beta chain) is from a study of vaccination and CD4 T cells after COVID-19 (dated 2022 in TCRdb). Broadly, across the study: Convalescent patients had a positive SARS-CoV-2 result on nasal swab PCR, and of these patients, some ten had mild disease and one had severe disease. Six males and four females were included in the convalescent cohort, with two Hispanic individuals, seven Caucasians, two Asians and one multiracial person represented. Post-COVID blood samples were collected from convalescent patients a median of about 92 days after diagnosis, with a range of roughly 30 to 170 days. The cultures were stimulated with overlapping spike peptide pools from SARS-CoV-2 and from the common cold coronaviruses HCoV-NL63, HCoV-OC43 and HCoV-229E. Post-vaccine blood samples were obtained a median of about 77 days after the second vaccine dose, with a range of about 13 to 241 days. In about 11 COVID-19 convalescent patients and a handful of infection-naive healthy vaccine recipients, the spike-specific CD4+ TCR repertoire before mRNA vaccination was compared with the repertoire after mRNA vaccination. As controls, cultures received a CEFX viral epitope pool (the positive control), an HIV-1 Nef peptide pool (the negative control), or no peptide at all. Two doses of either the Pfizer-BioNTech BNT162b2 vaccine (n=8) or the Moderna mRNA-1273 vaccine (n=2) were administered to participants.

Results and caveats for the whole study, not just this receptor: The study included relatively few convalescent patients and did not analyze early timepoints after natural infection. In convalescent patients, nearly all vaccine-specific clones (304 of 307) were found to be mono-reactive for SARS-CoV-2 spike rather than cross-reactive with common cold coronaviruses. An increase in the median number of SARS-CoV-2-reactive clonotypes from around 20 after infection to 38 after vaccination was observed, but the change was not found to be significant. Among the post-vaccine SARS-CoV-2-reactive clones in convalescent patients, a median roughly 85% showed up only after vaccination, which suggests vaccine-specific priming.

Library creation used PCR. DNA from cultured CD4+ T cells underwent TCR sequencing with the Oncomine TCR Beta short-read assay at the Johns Hopkins FTIC core. The QIAamp micro DNA kit was used to extract genomic DNA from the cultured CD4+ T cells. Oncomine TCR Beta libraries from cultured CD4+ T cells were pooled with unique dual indexes and sequenced on an Illumina iSeq 100. Processing in the source paper ran as follows. Non-productive sequences were removed, and CDR3s not starting with C, not ending with F or W, or shorter than 7 amino acids were discarded. The MANAFEST web application was used to identify antigen-specific clonotypes by comparing peptide-stimulated wells against reference wells and other culture wells. An FDR below 0.05, an odds ratio above 5, and a productive frequency above 0.1% in at least two of three replicate wells were required for clones to be considered positive. A clonotype counted as cross-reactive if it showed significant expansion both in the SARS-CoV-2 spike wells and in at least one common cold coronavirus spike condition. Levenshtein distances (stringdist) and unrooted phylogenetic trees (ape) in R version 3.6.1 were used to assess CDR3 homology. TCRdb trimmed public reads at Q25 via fastp, called clones via MiXCR and kept in-frame beta chains. Rows merge per CDR3 protein into single entries with the most common DNA and genes. These V and J calls derive from TCRdb rather than the authors' analysis. This sample gives about 15,000 distinct CDR3 sequences in total; 30% of them show up just once. The ten most abundant clones make up roughly a sixth of the sample.

Note on this clonotype: It lacks a known antigen. No clone much larger than this one lies a single base away; base qualities are absent.

The CDR3 runs 14 amino acids, cysteine and phenylalanine included. CDR3 DNA is the only sequence kept; it has 42 bases, read in frame from the first base. The V end gives up 6 bases and the J end 2 bases, leaving 1 base in the junction not matched to a gene. The treatment or condition label, read with the paper, signifies: roughly ten-day PBMC culture with coronavirus spike peptide pools or control peptides (ViraFEST assay). To expand antigen-specific T cells with peptide pools and then pick out the expanded clonotypes through TCR sequencing, the study relied on the ViraFEST assay. The convalescent patients' positive SARS-CoV-2 PCR tests were from March to December 2020, which was before the Alpha, Beta and Delta variants emerged in the United States. Each well held approximately 2 million PBMCs cultured in IMDM containing around 5.1% human AB serum and around 10 IU/ml IL-2, with roughly 10 ug/ml peptide pools added. Half of the culture medium was replaced with fresh IL-2-containing medium on days 3 and 7. After around 11 days of culture, CD4+ T cells were isolated by negative selection with the EasySep CD4+ T cell isolation kit. PBMCs were separated from whole blood using Ficoll-Paque Plus gradient centrifugation and then either used fresh or cryopreserved at -140C. Culture conditions were generally each tested in triplicate wells.

The V and J segments used are TRBV12-3 or TRBV12-4 and TRBJ1-5, with 10 middle bases fitting TRBD1. This receptor was identified in a human donor with COVID-19. The material sequenced was cultured CD4+ T cells from blood. The DNA sequence is as follows: TGTGCCAGCAGAGGGACAGGGGGCAATCAGCCCCAGCATTTT. Its protein product is CASRGTGGNQPQHF.